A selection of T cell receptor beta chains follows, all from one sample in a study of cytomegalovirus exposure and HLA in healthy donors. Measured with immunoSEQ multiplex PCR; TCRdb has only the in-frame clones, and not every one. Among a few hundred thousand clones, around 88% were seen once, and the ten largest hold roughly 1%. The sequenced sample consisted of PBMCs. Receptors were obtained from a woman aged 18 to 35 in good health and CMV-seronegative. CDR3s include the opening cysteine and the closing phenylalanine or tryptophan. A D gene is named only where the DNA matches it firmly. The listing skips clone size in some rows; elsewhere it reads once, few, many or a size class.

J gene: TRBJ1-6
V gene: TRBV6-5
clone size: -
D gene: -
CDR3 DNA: TGTGCCAGCAGCCCCGGGGGGAGGTATTCACCCCTCCACTTT
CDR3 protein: CASSPGGRYSPLHF

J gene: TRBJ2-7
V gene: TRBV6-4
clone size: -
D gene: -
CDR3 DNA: TGTGCCAGCAGTGACTCGGGGGGCGAGCAGTACTTC
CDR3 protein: CASSDSGGEQYF

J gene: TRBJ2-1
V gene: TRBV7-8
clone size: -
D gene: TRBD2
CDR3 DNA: TGTGCCAGCAGCTACGGACTAGCTCTCAGTGAGCAGTTCTTC
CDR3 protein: CASSYGLALSEQFF

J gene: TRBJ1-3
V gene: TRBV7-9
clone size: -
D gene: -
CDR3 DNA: TGTGCCAGCAGCCCTCGGCCCAGCTGGGCGGGAAACACCATATATTTT
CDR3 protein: CASSPRPSWAGNTIYF

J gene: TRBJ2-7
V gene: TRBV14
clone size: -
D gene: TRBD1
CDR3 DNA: TGTGCCAGCCGGGACAGTGGGGCCTACGAGCAGTACTTC
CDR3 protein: CASRDSGAYEQYF

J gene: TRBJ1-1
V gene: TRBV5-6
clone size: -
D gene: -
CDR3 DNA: TGTGCCAGCAGGTATCGTGGCATAAGGGGTGAAGCTTTCTTT
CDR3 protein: CASRYRGIRGEAFF

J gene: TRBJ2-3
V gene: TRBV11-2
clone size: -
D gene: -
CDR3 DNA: TGTGCCAGCAGCCAGGGACCAGCGGGAGATACGCAGTATTTT
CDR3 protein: CASSQGPAGDTQYF

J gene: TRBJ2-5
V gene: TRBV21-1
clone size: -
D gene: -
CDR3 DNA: TGTGCCAGCAGCCTCGGACTAGCGGGGGGGCAAGAGACCCAGTACTTC
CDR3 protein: CASSLGLAGGQETQYF

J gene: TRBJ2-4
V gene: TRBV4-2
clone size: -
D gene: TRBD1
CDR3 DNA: TGTGCCAGCAGCCAGGTGGGACAGCTAGCCAAAAACATTCAGTACTTC
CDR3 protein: CASSQVGQLAKNIQYF

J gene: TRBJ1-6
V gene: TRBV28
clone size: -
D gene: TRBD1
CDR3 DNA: TGTGCCAGCAGTTTAAGGGGCAGGGGGTACAATTCACCCCTCCACTTT
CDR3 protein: CASSLRGRGYNSPLHF

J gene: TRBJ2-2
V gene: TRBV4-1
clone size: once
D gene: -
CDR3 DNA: TGCGCCAGCAGCCAAGAATTCTTTAACACCGGGGAGCTGTTTTTT
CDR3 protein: CASSQEFFNTGELFF

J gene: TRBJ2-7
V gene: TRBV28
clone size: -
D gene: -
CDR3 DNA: TGTGCCAGCAGTCGGGGGACAGTCCCCCTCTACGAGCAGTACTTC
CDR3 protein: CASSRGTVPLYEQYF

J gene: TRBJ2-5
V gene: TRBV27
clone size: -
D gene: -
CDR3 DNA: TGTGCCAGCAGTCCCCTCACCAGGGTGGACTATACCCAAGAGACCCAGTACTTC
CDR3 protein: CASSPLTRVDYTQETQYF

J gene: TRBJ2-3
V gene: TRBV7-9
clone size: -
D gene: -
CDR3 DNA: TGTGCCAGCAGCTTAAGCAATTCAGATACGCAGTATTTT
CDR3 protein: CASSLSNSDTQYF

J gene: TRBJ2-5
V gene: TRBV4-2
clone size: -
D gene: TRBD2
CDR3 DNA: TGTGCCAGCAGCCAATCTAGCGGGGGGGCCGGGGAGACCCAGTACTTC
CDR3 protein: CASSQSSGGAGETQYF

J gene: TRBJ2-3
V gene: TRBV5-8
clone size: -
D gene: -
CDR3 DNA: TGTGCCAGCAGCTTGGGGGACTTTTCGACAGATACGCAGTATTTT
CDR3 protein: CASSLGDFSTDTQYF

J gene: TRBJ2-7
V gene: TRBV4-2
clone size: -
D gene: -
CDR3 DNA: TGTGCCAGCAGCCGTCAGTCGGCGGAATCCTACGAGCAGTACTTC
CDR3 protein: CASSRQSAESYEQYF

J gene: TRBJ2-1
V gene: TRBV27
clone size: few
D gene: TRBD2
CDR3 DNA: TGTGCCAGCAGTTTGGCTAGCGGGCACTACAATGAGCAGTTCTTC
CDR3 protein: CASSLASGHYNEQFF

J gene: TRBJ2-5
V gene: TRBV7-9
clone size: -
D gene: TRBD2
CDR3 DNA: TGTGCCAGCAGCTCGACTAGCGGGAGAGGTAATCCAAAGACCCAGTACTTC
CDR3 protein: CASSSTSGRGNPKTQYF

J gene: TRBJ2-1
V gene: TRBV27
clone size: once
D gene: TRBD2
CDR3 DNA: TGTGCCAGCAGTTTAGGTCGGACTAGCGGGAACAATGAGCAGTTCTTC
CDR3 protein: CASSLGRTSGNNEQFF

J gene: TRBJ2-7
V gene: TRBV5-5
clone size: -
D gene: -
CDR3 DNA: TGTGCCAGCAGCCCCTATGACATCTACGAGCAGTACTTC
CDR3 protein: CASSPYDIYEQYF

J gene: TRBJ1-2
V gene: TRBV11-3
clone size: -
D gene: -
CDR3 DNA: TGTGCCAGCAGCTTAGATGAGCGGGTCTACACCTTC
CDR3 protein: CASSLDERVYTF

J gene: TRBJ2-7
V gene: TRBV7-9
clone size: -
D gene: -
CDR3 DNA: TGTGCCAGCAGCTTACTAGCCTCCTACGAGCAGTACTTC
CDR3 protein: CASSLLASYEQYF

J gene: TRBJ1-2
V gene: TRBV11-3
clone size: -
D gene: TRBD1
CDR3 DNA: TGTGCCAGCAGCGAAAGGGGAGTAGGCGGACAGGGGAGGTATGGCTACACCTTC
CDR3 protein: CASSERGVGGQGRYGYTF

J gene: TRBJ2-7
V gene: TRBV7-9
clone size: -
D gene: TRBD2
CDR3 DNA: TGTGCCAGCAGCACGAGCGGGAGCTACGAGCAGTACTTC
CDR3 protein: CASSTSGSYEQYF

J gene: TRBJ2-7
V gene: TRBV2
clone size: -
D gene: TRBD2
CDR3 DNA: TGTGCCAGCAGGGTAGCGGGAGTCGCCTACGAGCAGTACTTC
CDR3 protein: CASRVAGVAYEQYF

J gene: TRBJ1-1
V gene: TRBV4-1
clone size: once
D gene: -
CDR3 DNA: TGCGCCAGCAGCCAAGATCCGGGGAACACTGAAGCTTTCTTT
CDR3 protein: CASSQDPGNTEAFF

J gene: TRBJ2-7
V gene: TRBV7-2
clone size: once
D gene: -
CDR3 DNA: TGTGCCAGCAGCTTAACCACAGGATACTCCTACGAGCAGTACTTC
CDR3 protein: CASSLTTGYSYEQYF

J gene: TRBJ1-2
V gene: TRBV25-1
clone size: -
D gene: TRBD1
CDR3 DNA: TGTGCCAGCAGTGACCCGCCTTCGGACAGGGTAGATGGCTACACCTTC
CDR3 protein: CASSDPPSDRVDGYTF

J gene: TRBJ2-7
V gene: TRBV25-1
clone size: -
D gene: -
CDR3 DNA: TGTGCCAGCAGTGATTGGGCATCGTCCTACGAGCAGTACTTC
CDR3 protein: CASSDWASSYEQYF

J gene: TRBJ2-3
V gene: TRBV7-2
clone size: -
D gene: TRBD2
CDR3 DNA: TGTGCCAGCAGCTTATCTAGCGGGGCTCCAGATACGCAGTATTTT
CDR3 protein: CASSLSSGAPDTQYF

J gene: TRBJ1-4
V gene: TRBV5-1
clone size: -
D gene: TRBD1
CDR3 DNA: TGCGCCAGCAGCTTGGCCCCGGGACAGGGGAGTGAAAAACTGTTTTTT
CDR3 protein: CASSLAPGQGSEKLFF

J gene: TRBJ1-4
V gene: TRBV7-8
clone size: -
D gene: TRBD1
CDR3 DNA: TGTGCCAGCAGCTTAGGCAGGGGGAATAAAAAACTGTTTTTT
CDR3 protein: CASSLGRGNKKLFF

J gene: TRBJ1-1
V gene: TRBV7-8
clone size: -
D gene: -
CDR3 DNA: TGTGCCAGCAGCCGTGGGGGGTACGACACTGAAGCTTTCTTT
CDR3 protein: CASSRGGYDTEAFF

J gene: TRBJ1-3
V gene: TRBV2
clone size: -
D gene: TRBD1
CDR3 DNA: TGTGCCAGCAGAGCCGGGACAGGGGCTGGAAACACCATATATTTT
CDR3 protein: CASRAGTGAGNTIYF

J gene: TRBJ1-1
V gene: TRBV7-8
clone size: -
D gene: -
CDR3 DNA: TGTGCCAGCAGCATCCCAGGGTTGTACACTGAAGCTTTCTTT
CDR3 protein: CASSIPGLYTEAFF

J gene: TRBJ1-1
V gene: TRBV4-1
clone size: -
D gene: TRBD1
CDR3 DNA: TGCGCCAGCAGCCAAGGACAGGGTTTCGGCACTGAAGCTTTCTTT
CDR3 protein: CASSQGQGFGTEAFF

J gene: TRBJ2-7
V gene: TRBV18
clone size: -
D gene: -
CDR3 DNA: TGTGCCAGCTCACAACCGGGACTCAACCACTACGAGCAGTACTTC
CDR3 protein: CASSQPGLNHYEQYF

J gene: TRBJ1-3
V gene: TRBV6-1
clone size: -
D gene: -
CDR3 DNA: TGTGCCAGCAGTGAGAAACAGACTGGAAACACCATATATTTT
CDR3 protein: CASSEKQTGNTIYF

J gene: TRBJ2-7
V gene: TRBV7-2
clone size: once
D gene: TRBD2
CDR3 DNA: TGTGCCAGCAGCCTAGGGCGGGGGTACGAGCAGTACTTC
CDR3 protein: CASSLGRGYEQYF

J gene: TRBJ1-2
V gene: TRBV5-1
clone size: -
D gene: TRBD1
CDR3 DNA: TGCGCCAGCAGCTTGCTGCCAGGGGGATATGGCTACACCTTC
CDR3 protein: CASSLLPGGYGYTF

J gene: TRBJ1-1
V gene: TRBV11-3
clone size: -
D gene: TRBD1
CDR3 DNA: TGTGCCAGCAGCTCCTACAAGTGGGGGGACAGGGGGAAAAACACTGAAGCTTTCTTT
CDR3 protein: CASSSYKWGDRGKNTEAFF

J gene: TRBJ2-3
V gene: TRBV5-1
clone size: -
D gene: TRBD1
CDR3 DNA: TGCGCCAGCAGCTTACGTCGACAGGGAAGGCCAGATACGCAGTATTTT
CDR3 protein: CASSLRRQGRPDTQYF

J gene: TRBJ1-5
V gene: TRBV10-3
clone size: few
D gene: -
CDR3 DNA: TGTGCCATCAGTGAGTCGGCAGGGGACAATCAGCCCCAGCATTTT
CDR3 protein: CAISESAGDNQPQHF

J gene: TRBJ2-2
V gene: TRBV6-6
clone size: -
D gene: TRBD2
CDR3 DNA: TGTGCCAGCACCCACGCCGGACTAGCGACCGGGGAGCTGTTTTTT
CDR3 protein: CASTHAGLATGELFF

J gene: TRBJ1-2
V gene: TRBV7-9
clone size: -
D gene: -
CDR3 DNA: -
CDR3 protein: CASSLFLFRQPTIYGYTF

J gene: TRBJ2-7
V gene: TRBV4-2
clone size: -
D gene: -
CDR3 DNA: TGTGCCAGCAGCCGGGAGGACGGAGTCTACGAGCAGTACTTC
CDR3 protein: CASSREDGVYEQYF

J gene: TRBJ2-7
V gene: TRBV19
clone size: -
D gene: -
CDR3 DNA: TGTGCCAGTAGTATAGTGGGCGGTGGGAGTTCGCGGGAGCAGTACTTC
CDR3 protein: CASSIVGGGSSREQYF